The present TCR beta chain was sequenced within a study of T cells in Graves' hyperthyroidism and ophthalmopathy. Study conclusions and caveats: Using 13 V-J features, a model discriminated ophthalmopathy from stable hyperthyroidism.

This clonotype was counted ten times or more. The antigen is undetermined. V was cut by 7 bases and J by 4 bases, with 17 bases left in between. CDR3 length: 15 residues. CDR1 ENHRY and CDR2 SYGVKD come from the germline V gene. RNA transcripts gave rise to amplified TCR beta CDR3 regions. With the HTBI primer set, the TCR CDR3 went through a first round of RT-PCR. TCRdb passed the multiplex PCR reads through MiXCR, listing each CDR3 protein once. The repertoire holds fewer than 300,000 distinct CDR3 sequences, with under 30% as singletons. The sample taken for sequencing was blood. The clonotype was recovered from a man between 40 and 49 years old with Graves' hyperthyroidism that later progressed to Graves' ophthalmopathy. This chain links TRBV10-3 with TRBJ1-3; D perhaps matches TRBD1 (6 bases). This CDR3 is CAITDKGQSGNTIYF. The CDR3 DNA reads as TGTGCCATCACCGACAAAGGACAGTCCGGAAACACCATATATTTT.